Listed here are 24 T cell receptor beta chains from one sample, sequenced in a study of blood T cell repertoires in COVID-19. Clones were read by immunoSEQ multiplex PCR, and TCRdb kept only the in-frame ones, dropping some. The sample shows approximately 230,000 clones, around 80% of them seen only once. What was sequenced was PBMCs or T cells enriched from blood (not recorded which). The receptors here all came from a man aged 40-55 years who had recovered from COVID-19.

The J gene is TRBJ1-2, the V gene TRBV3-1 (or the pseudogene TRBV3-2); D is ambiguous. In germline, CDR1 is LGHDT, CDR2 YNNKEL (reference sequence). This CDR3 contains 14 residues. Trimming stripped 0 bases from V and 4 bases from J, with 9 bases between. The CDR3 nucleotides read TGTGCCAGCAGCCAAGAGAGGCGGGCCTATGGCTACACCTTC. It codes for CASSQERRAYGYTF.

The genes are TRBV7-7 and TRBJ2-5, with TRBD2 matching over 12 bases. Germline-derived CDR1 and CDR2 are SSHAT and FNYEAQ (reference sequence). V shed 2 bases and J 6 bases; nucleotides not matched to a gene: 4. This CDR3 has 15 residues. The DNA of the CDR3 is TGTGCCAGCAGCTTACTAGCGGGGGGGCGGAAGACCCAGTACTTC. It encodes CASSLLAGGRKTQYF.

This clone was picked up a small number of times. The rearrangement uses TRBV3-1 (or the pseudogene TRBV3-2) and TRBJ2-7; 8 nucleotides align to TRBD1. V was clipped by 1 base and J by 2 bases; unmatched bases: 4. CDR3 size: 15 residues. CDR1 and CDR2 from the germline V gene are LGHDT and YNNKEL (reference sequence). The CDR3 DNA reads as TGTGCCAGCAGCCAAGTAACAGGGGGGACCTACGAGCAGTACTTC. Residues: CASSQVTGGTYEQYF.

This clone showed up just a few times. The gene calls are TRBV28 and TRBJ1-1; no reliable D call. V shed 5 bases and J shed 11 bases, with 15 bases lying between them. The CDR3 is 12 residues long. Per the germline V gene, CDR1 is MDHEN and CDR2 is SYDVKM. The CDR3 loop is CASSLRDSGAFF. For the CDR3, the DNA is TGTGCCAGCAGTCTTCGAGACTCGGGTGCTTTCTTT.

The chain uses TRBV29-1 and TRBJ1-4, with 8 bases that match TRBD1. In germline, CDR1 is SQVTM, CDR2 ANQGSEA. Trimming at V came to 6 bases and at J to 2 bases, leaving 5 bases not matched to a gene. The CDR3 has 14 amino acids. CDR3 loop: CSVKDRVTNEKLFF. In nucleotides, the CDR3 is TGCAGCGTAAAGGACAGGGTTACTAATGAAAAACTGTTTTTT.

The V gene is TRBV27, the J gene TRBJ2-7; 8 bases align to TRBD1. Trimming took 6 bases from V and 2 from J; bases not matched to a gene: 9. The length of the CDR3 is 15 residues. CDR1 and CDR2 from the germline V gene are MNHEY and SMNVEV (reference sequence). The CDR3 loop reads CASSFQQGATYEQYF. CDR3 coding DNA: TGTGCCAGCAGCTTCCAGCAGGGGGCAACCTACGAGCAGTACTTC.

The chain has TRBV6-5 and TRBJ1-2, with 7 bases aligning to TRBD1. J was trimmed by 4 bases and V by 10 bases; bases with no gene match: 9. This CDR3 is built from 13 residues. Germline V gene sequence: CDR1 MNHEY, CDR2 SVGAGI. CDR3: CATSEQGTYGYTF. The CDR3 DNA sequence: TGTGCCACGTCTGAACAGGGGACCTATGGCTACACCTTC.

V usage is TRBV4-2 and J usage is TRBJ1-4; TRBD1 aligns across 9 bases. J gave up 3 bases and V 6 bases, and 14 bases lay outside the gene matches. This CDR3 is built from 18 residues. CDR1 and CDR2 (germline): LGHNA, YNFKEQ. CDR3 loop: CASRTGTGIPEANEKLFF. The CDR3 DNA sequence: TGTGCCAGCAGGACCGGGACAGGGATTCCCGAGGCTAATGAAAAACTGTTTTTT.

The table lists this clone with a few counts. The genes are TRBV5-1 and TRBJ1-6; 7 bases agree with TRBD1. Losses at the gene ends were 8 bases for V and 7 bases for J; bases not matched to a gene: 9. This CDR3 spans 14 amino acids. Germline CDR1 reads SGHRS; CDR2 reads YFSETQ. The DNA for the CDR3 is TGCGCCAGTTGCCCCGGGACAGTCAATTCACCCCTCCACTTT. Encoded protein: CASCPGTVNSPLHF.

This clone was recorded once. The gene calls are TRBV2 and TRBJ2-3, with D possibly matching TRBD2 (5 bases). Trimming removed 5 bases at V and 2 bases at J, with 11 bases between. Germline loops: CDR1 SNHLY, CDR2 FYNNEI. This CDR3 region has 14 residues. The CDR3 region is CASSPSLDTDTQYF. CDR3 DNA: TGTGCCAGCAGTCCTAGCCTCGACACAGATACGCAGTATTTT. The whole variable domain, remainder taken from reference TRBV2 and TRBJ2-3, is EPEVTQTPSHQVTQMGQEVILRCVPISNHLYFYWYRQILGQKVEFLVSFYNNEISEKSEIFDDQFSVERPDGSNFTLKIRSTKLEDSAMYFCASSPSLDTDTQYFGPGTRLTVL.

J is TRBJ1-1 and V is TRBV3-1 (or the pseudogene TRBV3-2); D not certain. CDR3 length: 13 amino acids. CDR1 LGHDT and CDR2 YNNKEL come from the germline V gene (reference sequence). Trimming cost V 2 bases and J 1 base, with 5 bases left between them. The CDR3 DNA sequence: TGTGCCAGCAGCCAATCAGGGAACACTGAAGCTTTCTTT. This gives the protein CASSQSGNTEAFF.

This clone appeared a few times. The chain recombines TRBV4-1 with TRBJ1-6; 7 positions agree with TRBD1. In germline, CDR1 is MGHRA, CDR2 YSYEKL. This CDR3 region has 15 residues. The V and J ends lost 2 bases and 8 bases, in that order; junction bases with no gene match: 6. CDR3 coding DNA: TGCGCCAGCAGCCAACCGACAGGGATTTATTCACCCCTCCACTTT. It codes for CASSQPTGIYSPLHF.

The V and J genes are TRBV29-1 and TRBJ1-4; TRBD1 might be the D (5 bases). CDR3 length equals 13 residues. Deletions cut 4 bases from V and 7 bases from J, with 13 bases between. Germline V gene lookup returns CDR1 SQVTM and CDR2 ANQGSEA. The CDR3 DNA reads TGCAGCGTTGTATCAGGGAGGGTTGAAAAACTGTTTTTT. As protein: CSVVSGRVEKLFF.

This sequence joins TRBV19 and TRBJ1-5, with TRBD1 identical over 7 bases. There are 15 residues in the CDR3. Trimming cost V 4 bases and J 2 bases; bases outside gene matches: 5. Germline V CDR1 and CDR2: LNHDA, SQIVND (reference sequence). CDR3 in DNA: TGTGCCAGTAGTAGAGGGGGCCTGGGCAATCAGCCCCAGCATTTT. Translated, it gives CASSRGGLGNQPQHF.

This chain uses TRBV3-1 (or the pseudogene TRBV3-2) with TRBJ1-1; 8 nucleotides line up with TRBD1. V dropped 3 bases and J dropped 5; count of bases not matched to a gene: 8. The CDR3 extends over 15 amino acids. Germline V lookup: CDR1 LGHDT, CDR2 YNNKEL (reference sequence). In nucleotides, the CDR3 is TGTGCCAGCAGCCAGAAAGACAGGGGAGGGACTGAAGCTTTCTTT. The encoded protein is CASSQKDRGGTEAFF.

CDR3 protein: CASSVGADANTEAFF. CDR3 sequence (DNA): TGTGCCAGCAGCGTAGGGGCAGATGCTAACACTGAAGCTTTCTTT. V usage is TRBV9 and J usage is TRBJ1-1, with unresolved D. This CDR3 contains 15 residues. The V gene lost 0 bases and the J gene lost 2 bases, with 11 bases spanning the gap. Germline CDR1 is SGDLS and CDR2 is YYNGEE.

This chain joins TRBV4-2 and TRBJ1-5; 7 bases match TRBD1. This CDR3 spans 16 amino acids. Germline V gives CDR1 LGHNA, CDR2 YNFKEQ. Losses at the gene ends were 0 bases for V and 5 bases for J; bases not matched to a gene: 7. The CDR3 DNA is TGTGCCAGCAGCCAAGATTCGTGGACAGGCGATCAGCCCCAGCATTTT. Its translation is CASSQDSWTGDQPQHF.

The chain couples TRBV7-8 to TRBJ1-5; TRBD1 is a possible D gene (5 bases). Germline CDR1 reads SGHVS; CDR2 reads FQNEAQ. The CDR3 runs to 14 residues. V lost 7 bases and J 2 bases, leaving 12 bases between the germline ends. The CDR3 protein is CASNTVGGNQPQHF. CDR3 nucleotides: TGTGCCAGCAACACGGTAGGGGGCAATCAGCCCCAGCATTTT.

The V gene is TRBV13, the J gene TRBJ2-7; D might be TRBD1 (6 bases). V was trimmed by 5 bases and J by 3 bases, leaving 11 bases between them. Germline V CDR1 and CDR2: PRHDT, FYEKMQ (reference sequence). The CDR3 sequence is 13 residues long. This chain's CDR3 is CASSHREGYEQYF. The CDR3 region has the DNA TGTGCCAGCAGCCACAGGGAAGGCTACGAGCAGTACTTC.

This clone has only one observation. V usage is TRBV12-3 or TRBV12-4 and J usage is TRBJ1-5; D not resolved. This CDR3 region has 12 residues. V gave up 8 bases and J gave up 4 bases, with 9 bases separating them. CDR3 DNA: TGTGCCAGCCGCCGACTAAATCAGCCCCAGCATTTT. Its protein is CASRRLNQPQHF.

The rearrangement joins TRBV18 to TRBJ1-1; TRBD1 aligns across 7 bases. The V gene end was trimmed by 6 bases and the J gene end by 3 bases; junction bases not matched to a gene: 7. This CDR3 is built from 14 residues. Germline CDR1 and CDR2: KGHSH and LQKENI. The CDR3 is CASSRQGGDTEAFF. The CDR3 DNA follows: TGTGCCAGCTCCCGTCAGGGGGGCGACACTGAAGCTTTCTTT. The whole variable domain, filled in from reference TRBV18 and TRBJ1-1, reads NAGVMQNPRHLVRRRGQEARLRCSPMKGHSHVYWYRQLPEEGLKFMVYLQKENIIDESGMPKERFSAEFPKEGPSILRIQQVVRGDSAAYFCASSRQGGDTEAFFGQGTRLTVV.

The V call is TRBV6-2 or TRBV6-3, the J call TRBJ2-7; D might be TRBD1 (6 bases). The CDR3 is 14 amino acids. With 6 bases removed from V and 0 bases from J, the gap between germline ends came to 12 bases. Germline CDR1 is MNHEY and CDR2 is SVGEGT. DNA of the CDR3: TGTGCCAGCAGCAACGGACAGTTCTCCTACGAGCAGTACTTC. Its protein is CASSNGQFSYEQYF.

The chain links TRBV5-8 to TRBJ2-1; 9 nucleotides align to TRBD2. The J segment lost 7 bases and the V segment lost 0 bases, leaving 11 bases of the junction unmatched. The CDR3 extends over 17 amino acids. Germline V gives CDR1 SGHTS, CDR2 YDEGEE. CDR3 loop: CASSLGGASGIKNEQFF. In DNA form, the CDR3 reads TGTGCCAGCAGCTTGGGTGGCGCTAGCGGGATAAAAAATGAGCAGTTCTTC.

This clone was seen a single time. The rearrangement uses TRBV18 and TRBJ2-5, with 7 bases aligning to TRBD2. The CDR3 loop spans 14 amino acids. V shed 2 bases, J shed 4 bases, and the junction held 4 bases outside the gene matches. The germline V gene has CDR1 KGHSH and CDR2 LQKENI. This CDR3 is CASSPGVAGETQYF. The CDR3 DNA reads as TGTGCCAGCTCACCAGGGGTAGCGGGAGAGACCCAGTACTTC.